Described below is a single T cell receptor (beta chain) sequence and its context. The length of the CDR3 is 15 residues. Deletions cut 4 bases from V and 6 bases from J, with 18 bases between. The V gene's germline CDR1 is MNHEY and CDR2 SMNVEV (reference sequence). The source of the sample is a study of blood T cell repertoires in COVID-19. Study-level background: Material from acute and convalescent COVID-19 was sourced from the United States, Italy and Spain.

Profiled with immunoSEQ multiplex PCR; TCRdb holds only in-frame clones, not every one. In the table there are 200,000 to 250,000 clones, just over 85% of which are singletons. Clinical history as reported by participants underpinned cohort assignment. This TCR came from a woman between 35 and 50 years old with acute COVID-19. V usage is TRBV27 and J usage is TRBJ1-2, with D possibly being TRBD1 (5 bases). The sequencing sample was made of PBMCs or T cells enriched from blood (not recorded which). The CDR3, as DNA: TGTGCCAGCAGTTCGAGGAACTCACCCAGGGATGGCTACACCTTC. It specifies CASSSRNSPRDGYTF.